Below, one T cell receptor (beta chain) is given with its context. As originally analysed: For nucleated cells, counts were estimated from reference gene primer amplification. Measured with immunoSEQ multiplex PCR; TCRdb has only the in-frame clones, and not every one. The V and J calls and clone size were taken over from that table, and D and trimming were inferred from the DNA. The data contain approximately 160,000 clones, more than 70% of them singletons. V was trimmed by 2 bases and J by 6 bases, leaving 15 bases between them. This CDR3 region has 14 residues. CDR1 and CDR2 (germline): SGHKS, YYEKEE (reference sequence). This specimen comes from a study of blood T cell repertoires in COVID-19. At the level of the study: Sites across the United States, Italy and Spain contributed samples from acute and convalescent COVID-19. The analysed material was cDNA or gDNA that came from T cells, B-cell-depleted T cells, or PBMCs.

Sequencing was performed on peripheral blood. The sequence was collected from a man aged 45-65 years with active or convalescent COVID-19. This chain joins TRBV5-5 and TRBJ2-7; D not certain. DNA of the CDR3: TGTGCCAGCAGCTTTAGGTTGGCCCCAGGCGAGCAGTACTTC. Translated: CASSFRLAPGEQYF.